This T cell receptor beta chain appears in the sequencing data of a study of T cells in Graves' hyperthyroidism and ophthalmopathy. V lost 6 bases and J 8 bases, leaving 16 bases between the germline ends. This CDR3 has 13 residues. This clonotype was counted many times. The TCR beta CDR3 regions underwent amplification using RNA transcripts as the source. The HTBI primer set was used in a first-round RT-PCR of the TCR CDR3. TCRdb re-called the multiplex PCR reads with MiXCR, one entry per CDR3 protein. In the table there are over 700,000 distinct CDR3 sequences, under 45% of which are singletons. The chain is built from TRBV12-3 or TRBV12-4 and TRBJ1-2; D gene uncertain. The clonotype was recovered from a woman in her thirties or forties with Graves' hyperthyroidism. The source material was blood. The CDR3 DNA follows: TGTGCCAGCAGCCCAAACCGGATGCACGGCTACACCTTC. This codes for CASSPNRMHGYTF.